This T cell receptor beta chain is from a study of beta chain features in type 1 diabetes. Across the whole study: When patients were set against healthy donors, age, gender and cell yields were similar.

The authors sorted CD4+ naive, central memory, regulatory and stem cell-like memory cells via CD45RO/CCR7/CD25/CD127/CD95/CD27. V lost 4 bases and J lost 1, with 4 bases in between. CDR3 size: 11 residues. Germline-derived CDR1 and CDR2 are GTSNPN and SVGIG (reference sequence). On this clone: As yet, its antigen is unknown. Distinct nucleotide sequences in the sample also encode this CDR3.

Expressed TCRB transcripts were sequenced because the isolated RNA had all been reverse transcribed beforehand. Here immunoSEQ multiplex PCR was the method, and the copy in TCRdb shows in-frame clones only, minus some. The data show a few hundred thousand clones, about a sixth seen once. Broader study findings: Moderately but significantly shorter TCRB CDR3s were found in Type 1 diabetes patients in all four CD4+ subsets. Among patients, naive, central memory and Treg TCRB repertoires appeared more similar than among healthy donors.

This receptor was obtained from a man aged 25 to 40 with type 1 diabetes. The V call is TRBV30, the J call TRBJ1-1; the D is unclear. The sequencing sample was made of naive CD4+ T cells from blood. The CDR3 is CAWNRNTEAFF. CDR3 bases: TGTGCCTGGAATAGGAACACTGAAGCTTTCTTT.